These 14 T cell receptor beta chains share one sample of origin, sequenced in a study of cytomegalovirus exposure and HLA in healthy donors. PCR employed 60 Vbeta and 13 Jbeta primers. This table comes from immunoSEQ multiplex PCR, and its TCRdb copy is limited to in-frame clones, with some not included. The data hold 240,000 or so clones, with roughly four fifths observed a single time. Material for sequencing was PBMCs. The origin of the receptors is a woman aged 60-75 years in good health and CMV-seropositive.

This clone appeared a few times. The chain's CDR3 is CASSLEASGTYEQYF. CDR3 sequence (DNA): TGTGCCAGCAGCTTGGAGGCTAGCGGGACCTACGAGCAGTACTTC. The V gene is TRBV5-4, the J gene TRBJ2-7, with TRBD2 identical over 9 bases. In germline, CDR1 is SGHNT, CDR2 YYREEE (reference sequence). The junction had 3 bases not matched to a gene; V was cut back by 0 bases and J by 2 bases. CDR3 length: 15 residues. The complete variable domain, with remaining parts taken from reference TRBV5-4 and TRBJ2-7, reads ETGVTQSPTHLIKTRGQQVTLRCSSQSGHNTVSWYQQALGQGPQFIFQYYREEENGRGNFPPRFSGLQFPNYSSELNVNALELDDSALYLCASSLEASGTYEQYFGPGTRLTVT.

Only one count was recorded for this clone. The chain joins TRBV7-9 to TRBJ1-5; D ambiguous. This CDR3 is 15 amino acids long. Germline lookup yields CDR1 SEHNR and CDR2 FQNEAQ (reference sequence). The V end lost 4 bases, the J end lost 2 bases, and 12 bases lay between the germline ends. Here the CDR3 DNA reads TGTGCCAGCAGCTCACAGTTGAAGCGCAATCAGCCCCAGCATTTT. Translating it yields CASSSQLKRNQPQHF.

In the case of this clone: One end of the junction does not line up with germline, which may come from a read error. V is TRBV7-9 and J is TRBJ2-2; 9 positions agree with TRBD2. CDR1 and CDR2 (germline): SEHNR, FQNEAQ (reference sequence). CDR3 length: 16 residues. DNA for the CDR3: TGTTCCAGCAGCACAATTCGACTAGCGGTCACCGGGGAGCTGTTTTTT. Translated, it gives CSSSTIRLAVTGELFF.

The rearrangement links TRBV25-1 to TRBJ2-5, with TRBD1 identical over 8 bases. V lost 6 bases, J lost 5 bases, and 2 bases stayed unmatched. CDR3 length equals 12 residues. The V gene's germline CDR1 is MGHDK and CDR2 SYGVNS. The CDR3 region is CASRSGGETQYF. CDR3 in DNA: TGTGCCAGCAGATCAGGGGGCGAGACCCAGTACTTC. The full variable domain, rest sourced from reference TRBV25-1 and TRBJ2-5, is EADIYQTPRYLVIGTGKKITLECSQTMGHDKMYWYQQDPGMELHLIHYSYGVNSTEKGDLSSESTVSRIRTEHFPLTLESARPSHTSQYLCASRSGGETQYFGPGTRLLVL.

This clone was seen a handful of times. The rearrangement joins TRBV2 to TRBJ1-6; D uncertain. Germline CDR1 reads SNHLY; CDR2 reads FYNNEI. The CDR3 extends over 14 amino acids. V dropped 8 bases and J dropped 4 bases, with 12 bases sitting between them. The CDR3 sequence is CASGERGYNSPLHF. The DNA for the CDR3 is TGTGCCAGCGGCGAACGGGGTTATAATTCACCCCTCCACTTT.

The chain recombines TRBV6-1 with TRBJ2-5, with 7 bases identical to TRBD2. Trimming took 2 bases from V and 7 from J; bases not matched to a gene: 7. CDR3 length: 14 residues. CDR1 and CDR2 from the germline V gene are MNHNS and SASEGT. DNA for the CDR3: TGTGCCAGCAGTGAAATTGGGACTACGGGGACCCAGTACTTC. This codes for CASSEIGTTGTQYF.

The chain uses TRBV2 and TRBJ2-7; TRBD1 aligns across 7 bases. The length of the CDR3 is 12 residues. V trimming: 7 bases; J trimming: 5 bases; junction bases outside the gene matches: 5. Germline-derived CDR1 and CDR2 are SNHLY and FYNNEI. The CDR3 protein is CASTQGYNEQYF. The CDR3 nucleotides are TGTGCCAGCACACAGGGGTATAACGAGCAGTACTTC.

CDR3 protein: CSVAIVHSYEQYF. For the CDR3, the DNA is TGCAGCGTTGCTATCGTCCACTCCTACGAGCAGTACTTC. V and J are TRBV29-1 and TRBJ2-7; D is unclear. This CDR3 comprises 13 residues. V lost 4 bases to trimming and J lost 0 bases, with 10 bases between them. Germline CDR1 and CDR2: SQVTM and ANQGSEA.

The chain is built from TRBV10-1 and TRBJ2-1; D perhaps matches TRBD2 (6 bases). The germline V gene has CDR1 WNHNN and CDR2 SYGVQD (reference sequence). Deletions cut 6 bases from V and 7 bases from J, with 10 bases between. There are 12 residues in the CDR3. In nucleotides, the CDR3 is TGCGCCAGCAGCATCGGGACTAATGAGCAGTTCTTC. Translated: CASSIGTNEQFF.

For the CDR3, the DNA is TGTGCCAGCAGTTACCTGTCTCGGGCCGGGGAGCTGTTTTTT. It specifies CASSYLSRAGELFF. J is TRBJ2-2 and V is TRBV6-5, with unresolved D. This CDR3 has 14 residues. The germline V gene has CDR1 MNHEY and CDR2 SVGAGI. The V gene lost 2 bases and the J gene lost 6 bases, with 10 bases spanning the gap.

Comment on this clone: This sample includes further DNA sequences coding for the same CDR3. The chain is built from TRBV5-4 and TRBJ2-1; 10 nucleotides agree with TRBD1. Germline-derived CDR1 and CDR2 are SGHNT and YYREEE (reference sequence). This CDR3 has 14 amino acids. J lost 8 bases, V lost 1 base, and 3 bases had no gene match. The chain's CDR3 is CASSLRDRGDEQFF. The CDR3 nucleotides read TGTGCCAGCAGCTTGAGGGACAGGGGCGATGAGCAGTTCTTC. Supplemented by reference TRBV5-4 and TRBJ2-1, the full variable domain reads ETGVTQSPTHLIKTRGQQVTLRCSSQSGHNTVSWYQQALGQGPQFIFQYYREEENGRGNFPPRFSGLQFPNYSSELNVNALELDDSALYLCASSLRDRGDEQFFGPGTRLTVL.

The table lists this clone with a few counts. The rearrangement uses TRBV27 and TRBJ2-2; possibly TRBD2 for D (5 bases). V was trimmed by 7 bases and J by 9 bases, leaving 15 bases between them. Germline CDR1 reads MNHEY; CDR2 reads SMNVEV (reference sequence). The CDR3 totals 13 residues. In DNA, the CDR3 is TGTGCCAGCATAGCGCAACCGGGGAGGGAGCTGTTTTTT. Translated, it gives CASIAQPGRELFF.

This chain connects TRBV9 to TRBJ1-1; 9 bases are a match to TRBD1. Germline-derived CDR1 and CDR2 are SGDLS and YYNGEE. The ends lost 4 bases at V and 5 bases at J; junction bases unmatched: 6. The CDR3 totals 14 residues. The chain's CDR3 is CASSSGQGGTEAFF. CDR3 DNA sequence: TGTGCCAGCAGCTCGGGACAGGGCGGGACTGAAGCTTTCTTT.

The chain is built from TRBV7-9 and TRBJ1-3, with no clear D. The CDR3 sequence is 15 residues long. Trimming shortened V by 3 bases and J by 3 bases, and 12 bases separated the two germline ends. Looked up from germline, CDR1 is SEHNR and CDR2 is FQNEAQ (reference sequence). CDR3 sequence reads: CASSFQGRSGNTIYF. CDR3 bases: TGTGCCAGCAGCTTCCAAGGAAGGAGTGGAAACACCATATATTTT.